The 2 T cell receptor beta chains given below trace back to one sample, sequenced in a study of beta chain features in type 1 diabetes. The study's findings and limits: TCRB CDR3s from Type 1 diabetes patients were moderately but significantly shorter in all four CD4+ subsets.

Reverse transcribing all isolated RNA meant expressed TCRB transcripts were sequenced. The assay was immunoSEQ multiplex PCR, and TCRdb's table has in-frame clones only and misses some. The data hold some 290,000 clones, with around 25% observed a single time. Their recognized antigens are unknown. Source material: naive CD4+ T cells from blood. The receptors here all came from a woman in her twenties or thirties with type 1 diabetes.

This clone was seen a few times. The CDR3 DNA is TGTGCCAGCAGAGCCGGGAGCTCCTACGAGCAGTACTTC. Protein product: CASRAGSSYEQYF. This chain connects TRBV6-5 to TRBJ2-7, with a weak D call TRBD2 (6 bases). CDR3 length: 13 residues. Between the trimmed V and J ends, which lost 6 bases and 0 bases, there was a span of 9 bases. Germline lookup yields CDR1 MNHEY and CDR2 SVGAGI.

CDR3 in DNA: TGTGCCTGGAGTGTACTTTCCACTGAAGCTTTCTTT. Translation gives CAWSVLSTEAFF. The gene calls are TRBV30 and TRBJ1-1; no clear D gene. Germline V gives CDR1 GTSNPN, CDR2 SVGIG (reference sequence). The CDR3 is 12 residues long. Deletions cut 0 bases from V and 4 bases from J, with 6 bases between.